Listed below are T cell receptor beta chains from one sample, sequenced in a study of molecular identifiers for immune sequencing clone quantification. A single record per CDR3 protein comes from TCRdb applying MiXCR to the PCR reads. In the table there are 40,000 to 45,000 distinct CDR3 sequences, 20% to 25% of which are singletons. The material sequenced was naive CD8+ T cells from blood, with Jurkat cell RNA spiked in. These receptor sequences come from a human donor in good health. Some libraries in this study had Jurkat cell RNA spiked in. Both conserved end residues are part of each CDR3. Size values are once, few and many counts, or a class for expanded clones, and some rows have none.

CASSQDRGLSYNEQFF,many,16,TRBV4-3
CASSPGISSTDTQYF,many,15,TRBV5-1
CASSTGGTQYF,.,11,TRBV19
CASSQLPYRGRGTDTQYF,medium-sized,18,TRBV23-1
CASSFRQGASYYGYTF,.,16,TRBV12-3/TRBV12-4
CASRPHADTQYF,many,12,TRBV25-1
CASSLFLNGEKLFF,many,14,TRBV12-3/TRBV12-4
CSAEHGPYDHYF,.,12,TRBV29-1
CASSLDDDTQYF,many,12,TRBV6-4
CASRPDRSSYNEQFF,few,15,TRBV2
CASSSVDGKDTQYF,many,14,TRBV7-9
CARGALGKEQYF,.,12,TRBV7-8
CAISKTNRDTDTQYF,many,15,TRBV10-3
CASRPEPDRKETQYF,many,15,TRBV5-4
CASSIGGSDTQYF,few,13,TRBV19
CASSIAALAGPSGANVLTF,few,19,TRBV19
CASTQQGGSTDTQYF,few,15,TRBV4-1
CASSQSGQYYNEQFF,many,15,TRBV4-3
CASRPYWVQGLNTEAFF,many,17,TRBV6-5
CASSPPPPNVHNEQFF,.,16,TRBV27
CATSDSVPGQGTGANVLTF,.,19,TRBV24-1
CASSLGGLSSYNEQFF,many,16,TRBV11-2
CASSLLAGNTEAFF,many,14,TRBV12-3/TRBV12-4
CASSWDGNYEQYF,.,13,TRBV6-1
CASSVSPGSYEQYF,.,14,TRBV9
CASSPTTGSREQYF,.,14,TRBV7-2
CASSRTTSDGYTF,few,13,TRBV27
CASSGRDSLQEPQYF,.,15,TRBV10-2
CASSPGTGLGSTDTQYF,many,17,TRBV7-9
CASSLSLGTRRSEQFF,many,16,TRBV27
CASSSRLDSSNQPQHF,.,16,TRBV3-1
CASSLRAVNQPQHF,many,14,TRBV27
CASSLGAAKTQETQYF,many,16,TRBV27
CASSLAGGGAFEQFF,few,15,TRBV5-8
CASSKRGGGANEKLFF,many,16,TRBV5-5
CASSLRILAGGPWTGELFF,few,19,TRBV7-7
CAISNPLAAHSYEQYF,many,16,TRBV10-3
CASSIRTGLTYGYTF,.,15,TRBV19
CASTKDRGSGNEQFF,.,15,TRBV11-3
CASRAGLTEAFF,many,12,TRBV6-5
CASSQEGGPRGHEQYF,many,16,TRBV4-1